The rows below give T cell receptor beta chains drawn from one sample of a study of beta chain features in type 1 diabetes. Generated by immunoSEQ multiplex PCR, the TCRdb table keeps only in-frame clones and is missing some. In the table there are 130,000 to 150,000 clones, around a tenth of which are singletons. The specimen was central memory CD4+ T cells from blood. The receptors here all came from a man between 18 and 35 years old in good health. The CDR3 runs from the conserved cysteine through the conserved F or W. A D gene is named only where the DNA matches it firmly. Clone size is shown for a subset of rows, as once, few, many or a class of expanded clone.

size	D	J	V	DNA	CDR3
-	-	TRBJ2-7	TRBV5-4	TGTGCCAGCAGCTTGTCCAGGCCGGGGGACGAGCAGTACTTC	CASSLSRPGDEQYF
-	TRBD1	TRBJ2-7	TRBV29-1	TGCAGCGTTGCCCGACAGGGGTCTGGCGAGCAGTACTTC	CSVARQGSGEQYF
few	TRBD1	TRBJ1-2	TRBV29-1	TGCAGCGTGGTCGGACAGGGGGCGCGAGGCTACACCTTC	CSVVGQGARGYTF
few	TRBD1	TRBJ1-4	TRBV7-3	TGTGCCAGCAGCCCGTACAGGGGGCGCGGAGAAAAACTGTTTTTT	CASSPYRGRGEKLFF
few	TRBD1	TRBJ2-1	TRBV4-3	TGCGCCAGCAGCCAAGGGGGACAGGACAATGAGCAGTTCTTC	CASSQGGQDNEQFF
-	TRBD1	TRBJ1-2	TRBV7-3	TGTGCCAGCAGCAGAGGGGGCATGTATGGCTACACCTTC	CASSRGGMYGYTF
-	-	TRBJ1-4	TRBV5-1	TGCGCCAGCAGCTTGGCCACTGGGACTGCTGCAACTAATGAAAAACTGTTTTTT	CASSLATGTAATNEKLFF
few	-	TRBJ2-5	TRBV5-1	TGCGCCAGCAGTATATCACAGGTACAAGAGACCCAGTACTTC	CASSISQVQETQYF
-	TRBD2	TRBJ2-3	TRBV7-2	TGTGCCAGCAGCACACTAGCGGGGGGCATCAGCACAGATACGCAGTATTTT	CASSTLAGGISTDTQYF
-	-	TRBJ1-2	TRBV30	TGTGCCTGGAGTGTACAAAGGGAGGGGTATGGCTACACCTTC	CAWSVQREGYGYTF
-	-	TRBJ1-4	TRBV6-6	TGTGCCAGCAGTTACGTCGGAGGGCGCAATGAAAAACTGTTTTTT	CASSYVGGRNEKLFF
few	-	TRBJ1-1	TRBV27	TGTGCCAGCAGTTTACGAGTCCAAGCAGGCACTGAAGCTTTCTTT	CASSLRVQAGTEAFF
few	-	TRBJ2-1	TRBV25-1	TGTGCCAGCACCAACGGGGGTGAAAATGAGCAGTTCTTC	CASTNGGENEQFF
few	TRBD2	TRBJ2-1	TRBV9	TGTGCCAGCAGCGTAGGTTCTAGCGGGTTAAACAATGAGCAGTTCTTC	CASSVGSSGLNNEQFF
-	-	TRBJ1-4	TRBV27	TGTGCCAGCAGTCGAGCAACCCTTGGTGGAAAACTGTTTTTT	CASSRATLGGKLFF
few	TRBD1	TRBJ1-5	TRBV19	TGTGCCAGTAAAGGGACAGGGGGCTCTCAGCCCCAGCATTTT	CASKGTGGSQPQHF
many	-	TRBJ1-2	TRBV6-1	TGTGCCAGCAGCCCGGGACAATTAAACTATGGCTACACCTTC	CASSPGQLNYGYTF
few	-	TRBJ1-5	TRBV5-6	TGTGCCAGCAGCTTGGCCCCGGGGAGCAGCAATCAGCCCCAGCATTTT	CASSLAPGSSNQPQHF
few	-	TRBJ1-5	TRBV9	TGTGCCAGCAGCCGGGACTCCGATAGCAATCAGCCCCAGCATTTT	CASSRDSDSNQPQHF
-	-	TRBJ1-5	TRBV12-2	TGTGCAAGTCGCTTACCCGAGATAGGGGGCTCCAATCAGCCCCAGCATTTT	CASRLPEIGGSNQPQHF
once	TRBD2	TRBJ2-1	TRBV11-1	TGTGCCAGCAGTCGTAGCGGGGGGTACAATGAGCAGTTCTTC	CASSRSGGYNEQFF
few	TRBD2	TRBJ2-3	TRBV4-3	TGCGCCAGCAGTAACGACGGGGGGGCAACAGATACGCAGTATTTT	CASSNDGGATDTQYF
few	TRBD2	TRBJ2-7	TRBV5-1	TGCGCCAGCAGCTTGTCTGCCGGGGGGGCCGTCGAGCAGTACTTC	CASSLSAGGAVEQYF
few	-	TRBJ1-1	TRBV5-8	TGTGCCAGCAGCTTCAGACAGGCGAACACTGAAGCTTTCTTT	CASSFRQANTEAFF
few	-	TRBJ2-5	TRBV5-1	TGCGCCAGCAGCTCAGACAGCACTGAAGAGACCCAGTACTTC	CASSSDSTEETQYF
few	-	TRBJ2-3	TRBV2	TGTGCCAGCAGTTGGACACTCAGCACAGATACGCAGTATTTT	CASSWTLSTDTQYF
many	TRBD1	TRBJ2-4	TRBV29-1	TGCAGCGTTGAAGTCGACAGGGGGAACATTCAGTACTTC	CSVEVDRGNIQYF
few	-	TRBJ1-4	TRBV18	TGTGCCAGCTCACCCTCGATGGGCAGGGAGGGAAAACTGTTTTTT	CASSPSMGREGKLFF
many	TRBD1	TRBJ2-5	TRBV5-6	TGTGCCAGCAGCTCGCTTGGACAGGGGGTGCAAGAGACCCAGTACTTC	CASSSLGQGVQETQYF
-	-	TRBJ2-3	TRBV7-2	TGTGCCAGCAGCTTAGCCCGGACCAGGACTGGGCTGGGAGATACGCAGTATTTT	CASSLARTRTGLGDTQYF
-	-	TRBJ2-7	TRBV18	TGTGCCAGCTCACCTTCACAGGGTTGGGCCGAGCAGTACTTC	CASSPSQGWAEQYF
-	TRBD1	TRBJ2-7	TRBV14	TGTGCCAGCAGCCAATGGACAGGGGGGCTCTACGAGCAGTACTTC	CASSQWTGGLYEQYF
-	TRBD2	TRBJ2-5	TRBV29-1	TGCAGCGTTGACGGTCTAGCGGGGGGATCGACGGAGACCCAGTACTTC	CSVDGLAGGSTETQYF
few	-	TRBJ2-7	TRBV6-1	TGTGCCAGCAGCCCTCTAGGAGATAGGGGGGAGCAGTACTTC	CASSPLGDRGEQYF
few	TRBD1	TRBJ1-3	TRBV28	TGTGCCAGCATAAGGGGGCCCGGAAACACCATATATTTT	CASIRGPGNTIYF
many	TRBD1	TRBJ2-2	TRBV9	TGTGCCAGCACCCCAGGACAGGGCGGCACCGGGGAGCTGTTTTTT	CASTPGQGGTGELFF
-	-	TRBJ2-1	TRBV2	TGTGCCAGCAGTTCCGGACAAGGATTGACCTACAATGAGCAGTTCTTC	CASSSGQGLTYNEQFF
few	TRBD1	TRBJ1-5	TRBV9	TGTGCCAGCAGCCGACAGGGACCAGATCAGCCCCAGCATTTT	CASSRQGPDQPQHF
few	TRBD1	TRBJ1-5	TRBV19	TGTGCCAGTAGTACCCGACAGGGGGAGATTCAGCCCCAGCATTTT	CASSTRQGEIQPQHF
-	-	TRBJ2-5	TRBV2	TGTGCCAGCAGTGAACGGCGGAGTAACCAAGAGACCCAGTACTTC	CASSERRSNQETQYF
-	-	TRBJ2-7	TRBV9	TGTGCCAGCAGCGTCACGGTAGCGGACTACGAGCAGTACTTC	CASSVTVADYEQYF